Listed here is a single T cell receptor beta chain. Over several immunoSEQ plates, each subset's genomic DNA was distributed in even portions. The table came from immunoSEQ multiplex PCR; TCRdb's copy has only in-frame clones and leaves some out. The data contain 1 million to 1.3 million clones, 78% of them seen just once; the ten biggest clones take up 0.6% to 0.75%. The V gene lost 6 bases and the J gene lost 5 bases, with 14 bases spanning the gap. The germline gives CDR1 SEHNR, CDR2 FQNEAQ (reference sequence). The CDR3 totals 13 residues. These data originate in a study of shared clonotypes between healthy human individuals. Donors had no recently reported acute infections or vaccinations and were HIV-negative.

What was sequenced was memory CD4+ T cells from PBMCs. Subset meaning: CD45RA-negative fraction. The chain has TRBV7-9 and TRBJ2-7; D is possibly TRBD1 or TRBD2 (7 bases each). The source is a man aged 18 to 29 in good health. Some clones in this sample may be carry-over from other donors' samples. CDR3 DNA sequence: TGTGCCAGCAGTGGGGAGGGGGCCCACGAGCAGTACTTC. This encodes CASSGEGAHEQYF.